Listed below are T cell receptor beta chains from one sample, sequenced in a study of T cell changes during pregnancy in multiple sclerosis. Profiled with immunoSEQ multiplex PCR; TCRdb holds only in-frame clones, not every one. The table records 65,000 to 85,000 clones, nearly 95% of them present only once. The sample consisted of peripheral blood, taken in the second trimester of pregnancy. The origin of the receptors is a female donor in good health, enrolled as a control in a pregnancy study. Each CDR3 is given with its conserved first and last residue. D genes are given only for firm matches.

cdr3_length	v_call	j_call	d_call	cdr3_aa	cdr3_nt
14	TRBV9	TRBJ2-1	TRBD2	CASSPRIAGNEQFF	TGTGCCAGCAGCCCTCGGATAGCGGGAAATGAGCAGTTCTTC
15	TRBV5-1	TRBJ2-1	NA	CASSLGAGPGYEQFF	TGCGCCAGCAGCTTGGGTGCGGGGCCGGGCTATGAGCAGTTCTTC
16	TRBV7-2	TRBJ2-1	NA	CASSAGTGPLRNEQFF	TGTGCCAGCAGCGCCGGGACTGGCCCCCTTCGCAATGAGCAGTTCTTC
16	TRBV5-6	TRBJ2-3	NA	CASSFLSGGSTDTQYF	TGTGCCAGCAGCTTCTTGTCTGGAGGAAGCACAGATACGCAGTATTTT
17	TRBV15	TRBJ1-2	NA	CATSRAYLHRAKYGYTF	TGTGCCACCAGCAGAGCCTACCTCCACAGGGCGAAATATGGCTACACCTTC
16	TRBV9	TRBJ2-3	NA	CASSLRGLGTTDTQYF	TGTGCCAGCAGCCTCAGGGGCCTGGGGACGACAGATACGCAGTATTTT
13	TRBV5-1	TRBJ2-1	NA	CASSLGSGREQFF	TGCGCCAGCAGCTTGGGATCCGGGAGAGAGCAGTTCTTC
14	TRBV6-5	TRBJ2-3	TRBD1	CASSYRGGSDTQYF	TGTGCCAGCAGTTACCGAGGGGGCTCGGATACGCAGTATTTT
12	TRBV7-9	TRBJ1-3	NA	CASSLGQNTIYF	TGTGCCAGCAGCTTAGGACAGAACACCATATATTTT
14	TRBV5-4	TRBJ2-1	NA	CASSWGGAENEQFF	TGTGCCAGCAGCTGGGGGGGCGCGGAGAATGAGCAGTTCTTC
15	TRBV5-6	TRBJ2-1	TRBD2	CASSTGLAGFNEQFF	TGTGCCAGCAGCACAGGACTAGCGGGATTTAATGAGCAGTTCTTC
14	TRBV15	TRBJ2-7	TRBD1	CATSVRDRGGEQYF	TGTGCCACCAGCGTACGGGACAGGGGTGGCGAGCAGTACTTC
15	TRBV28	TRBJ2-7	TRBD1	CASRLTSGQGDEQYF	TGTGCCAGCAGACTCACTTCGGGACAGGGAGACGAGCAGTACTTC
14	TRBV28	TRBJ2-7	NA	CASSLAGPYYEQYF	TGTGCCAGCAGTTTAGCGGGACCTTACTACGAGCAGTACTTC
17	TRBV28	TRBJ2-3	NA	CASSFSPTGFLTDTQYF	TGTGCCAGCAGTTTCTCCCCTACAGGATTCCTTACAGATACGCAGTATTTT
13	TRBV27	TRBJ2-5	TRBD2	CASSPGLALSQYF	TGTGCCAGCAGCCCGGGACTAGCGTTGTCCCAGTACTTC